This T cell receptor beta chain was identified in a study of blood T cell repertoires in COVID-19. Study details: Material from acute and convalescent COVID-19 was sourced from the United States, Italy and Spain.

Trimming took 3 bases from V and 4 from J, leaving 7 bases between them. The CDR3 loop spans 13 amino acids. Germline-derived CDR1 and CDR2 are LNHDA and SQIVND (reference sequence). Participants came from some 23 US areas, aged about 18 to 89 years. The authors' processing: From reference gene primer amplification, estimates of nucleated cell counts were derived. Profiling relied on immunoSEQ multiplex PCR, and the TCRdb table lists in-frame clones only, not all of them. The D gene and trimming were derived from the DNA, and the V and J assignments and clone size from that table. This table has 160,000 or so clones, more than 85% appearing once.

Material for sequencing was PBMCs or T cells enriched from blood (not recorded which). The receptor was derived from a human donor with acute COVID-19. The donor label of this sample is uncertain. This chain joins TRBV19 and TRBJ1-5; D not certain. CDR3 sequence (DNA): TGTGCCAGTAGTATCGAGGGAAATCAGCCCCAGCATTTT. Amino acids: CASSIEGNQPQHF. Using reference TRBV19 and TRBJ1-5 for the parts outside the CDR3, the full variable domain is DGGITQSPKYLFRKEGQNVTLSCEQNLNHDAMYWYRQDPGQGLRLIYYSQIVNDFQKGDIAEGYSVSREKKESFPLTVTSAQKNPTAFYLCASSIEGNQPQHFGDGTRLSIL.